Presented here are 17 T cell receptor beta chains from one specimen sequenced in a study of blood T cell repertoires in COVID-19. Only in-frame clones appear in the TCRdb table, and some are missing; sequencing was by immunoSEQ multiplex PCR. Of tens of thousands of clones in the sample, over 65% were seen once. The sample taken for sequencing was peripheral blood. The receptor source for this set is a woman aged 70-85 years with acute or convalescent COVID-19.

The gene calls are TRBV6-5 and TRBJ2-2, with 11 bases fitting TRBD1. CDR3 size: 15 residues. The V gene's germline CDR1 is MNHEY and CDR2 SVGAGI. Unmatched junction bases numbered 8, after V lost 6 bases and J lost 8 bases. As DNA, the CDR3 is TGTGCCAGCAGGGGACAGGGGGTACGCTCTGGGGAGCTGTTTTTT. It encodes CASRGQGVRSGELFF.

This clone appeared a few times. Other nucleotide sequences in the sample specify the same CDR3. The chain uses TRBV3-1 (or the pseudogene TRBV3-2) and TRBJ2-3; 9 nucleotides line up with TRBD2. The CDR3 loop spans 15 amino acids. Germline assignment: CDR1 LGHDT and CDR2 YNNKEL (reference sequence). The V gene end was trimmed by 4 bases and the J gene end by 0 bases; junction bases not matched to a gene: 2. The CDR3 loop is CASSPTSGSTDTQYF. In DNA form, the CDR3 reads TGTGCCAGCAGCCCGACTAGCGGAAGCACAGATACGCAGTATTTT.

This clone was detected only a few times. The chain joins TRBV27 to TRBJ2-5; 8 bases agree with TRBD2. Trimming cost V 2 bases and J 4 bases; bases outside gene matches: 6. There are 15 residues in the CDR3. Looked up from germline, CDR1 is MNHEY and CDR2 is SMNVEV (reference sequence). CDR3 in amino acids: CASSLTGGRGETQYF. Written as DNA, the CDR3 is TGTGCCAGCAGTTTAACGGGAGGGCGGGGAGAGACCCAGTACTTC.

The V and J genes are TRBV19 and TRBJ2-1; the match to TRBD1 covers 7 bases. Unmatched junction bases numbered 0, after V lost 1 base and J lost 3 bases. This CDR3 contains 14 residues. Germline CDR1 LNHDA, CDR2 SQIVND (reference sequence). CDR3 in amino acids: CASSIGDSYNEQFF. The CDR3 DNA reads as TGTGCCAGTAGTATAGGGGACAGCTACAATGAGCAGTTCTTC. The entire variable domain, with the rest obtained from reference TRBV19 and TRBJ2-1, is as follows: DGGITQSPKYLFRKEGQNVTLSCEQNLNHDAMYWYRQDPGQGLRLIYYSQIVNDFQKGDIAEGYSVSREKKESFPLTVTSAQKNPTAFYLCASSIGDSYNEQFFGPGTRLTVL.

The chain employs TRBV20-1 and TRBJ2-3, with 8 nucleotides matching TRBD2. This CDR3 spans 14 amino acids. Germline V gene sequence: CDR1 DFQATT, CDR2 SNEGSKA (reference sequence). V shed 3 bases, J shed 2 bases, and the junction held 4 bases outside the gene matches. CDR3 region: CSASGGGHTDTQYF. The CDR3 DNA sequence: TGCAGTGCTAGTGGCGGGGGGCACACAGATACGCAGTATTTT.

This sequence joins TRBV2 and TRBJ2-5; D perhaps matches TRBD2 (5 bases). The CDR3 totals 14 residues. Germline V gene sequence: CDR1 SNHLY, CDR2 FYNNEI. Trimming took off 6 bases at V and 0 bases at J, with 11 bases between the two ends. The CDR3 region has the DNA TGTGCCAGCAGGGAGCGGAAGTACCAAGAGACCCAGTACTTC. It translates to CASRERKYQETQYF.

CDR3 sequence: CASSPATGTVYGYTF. CDR3 in DNA: TGCGCCAGCAGCCCGGCCACCGGGACAGTCTATGGCTACACCTTC. The V gene is TRBV5-1, the J gene TRBJ1-2, with 7 bases lining up with TRBD1. The CDR3 consists of 15 residues. J gave up 4 bases and V 4 bases, and 10 bases lay outside the gene matches. Per the germline V gene, CDR1 is SGHRS and CDR2 is YFSETQ.

In DNA, the CDR3 is TGTGCCAGCAGCCCACAGGTTACCTATGGCTACACCTTC. This codes for CASSPQVTYGYTF. V and J are TRBV11-2 and TRBJ1-2; perhaps TRBD1 as D (5 bases). Germline lookup yields CDR1 SGHAT and CDR2 FQNNGV. The CDR3 totals 13 residues. V was trimmed by 5 bases and J by 4 bases, leaving 11 bases between them.

DNA for the CDR3: TGCGCCAGCAGCCCCAGTGGTAGCGGGGGCCTTAGCACAGATACGCAGTATTTT. Its translation: CASSPSGSGGLSTDTQYF. The chain uses TRBV5-1 and TRBJ2-3, with TRBD2 matching 9 bases. The germline gives CDR1 SGHRS, CDR2 YFSETQ. V lost 4 bases and J lost 0; bases outside the gene matches: 12. The CDR3 is 18 amino acids.

V and J are TRBV24-1 and TRBJ2-3; 10 bases line up with TRBD1. Germline CDR1 KGHDR, CDR2 SFDVKD. V was pared by 4 bases and J by 4 bases, with 7 bases of the junction left unmatched. The CDR3 sequence is 16 residues long. CDR3 sequence: CATSDVGQGFADTQYF. In nucleotides, the CDR3 is TGTGCCACCAGTGACGTGGGACAGGGGTTCGCAGATACGCAGTATTTT.

The V and J genes are TRBV29-1 and TRBJ2-5; the D is unclear. The CDR3 loop spans 11 amino acids. CDR1 SQVTM and CDR2 ANQGSEA come from the germline V gene. Trimming removed 6 bases at V and 5 bases at J, with 10 bases between. The CDR3: CSVLLLETQYF. Written as DNA, the CDR3 is TGCAGCGTCCTATTACTGGAGACCCAGTACTTC. The full variable domain, in which reference TRBV29-1 and TRBJ2-5 provide the parts outside the CDR3, is SAVISQKPSRDICQRGTSLTIQCQVDSQVTMMFWYRQQPGQSLTLIATANQGSEATYESGFVIDKFPISRPNLTFSTLTVSNMSPEDSSIYLCSVLLLETQYFGPGTRLLVL.

The chain links TRBV6-5 to TRBJ1-3, with a possible D match to TRBD1 (6 bases). The CDR3 is made up of 15 amino acids. In germline, CDR1 is MNHEY, CDR2 SVGAGI. Trimming shortened V by 2 bases and J by 7 bases, and 15 bases separated the two germline ends. The CDR3 region has the DNA TGTGCCAGCAGTTACCGGCCGGAAGGGGGTAACACCATATATTTT. Residues: CASSYRPEGGNTIYF.

The V and J genes are TRBV7-9 and TRBJ1-2; D is possibly TRBD1 (6 bases). The CDR3 runs 18 residues. Trimming pared 5 bases from V and 0 bases from J, leaving 22 bases between. Per the germline V gene, CDR1 is SEHNR and CDR2 is FQNEAQ (reference sequence). The CDR3 spells CASSVKQGLHLANYGYTF. As DNA, the CDR3 is TGTGCCAGCAGCGTCAAACAGGGACTACATTTAGCTAACTATGGCTACACCTTC.

This clone was counted only a few times. The V call is TRBV29-1, the J call TRBJ1-1, with TRBD1 identical over 9 bases. The junction had 7 bases not matched to a gene; V was cut back by 6 bases and J by 8 bases. The CDR3 runs to 12 residues. CDR1 SQVTM and CDR2 ANQGSEA come from the germline V gene. Written as DNA, the CDR3 is TGCAGCGTCGATTCACAGGGGGCAGAAGCTTTCTTT. Translating gives CSVDSQGAEAFF.

The CDR3 region is CASSLQETQYF. CDR3 sequence (DNA): TGTGCCAGCAGCCTTCAGGAGACCCAGTACTTC. The chain combines TRBV28 with TRBJ2-5; D remains ambiguous. Per germline, CDR1 MDHEN and CDR2 SYDVKM. The CDR3 length is 11 residues. V lost 6 bases and J 5 bases, leaving 7 bases between the germline ends.

This chain connects TRBV19 to TRBJ2-5, with TRBD1 matching 8 bases. The germline CDR1 and CDR2 sequences are LNHDA and SQIVND (reference sequence). The CDR3 loop spans 13 amino acids. Trimming took 4 bases from V and 4 from J; bases not matched to a gene: 2. Here the CDR3 DNA reads TGTGCCAGTAGTACCACAGGGGGAGAGACCCAGTACTTC. Its translation: CASSTTGGETQYF.

The V gene is TRBV6-1, the J gene TRBJ2-7; 11 nucleotides line up with TRBD1. Germline V lookup: CDR1 MNHNS, CDR2 SASEGT. There are 16 residues in the CDR3. V trimming: 0 bases; J trimming: 7 bases; junction bases outside the gene matches: 8. This CDR3 is CASSEAAGQGAYEQYF. The CDR3 DNA reads as TGTGCCAGCAGTGAAGCGGCAGGACAGGGGGCGTATGAGCAGTACTTC.